These 27 T cell receptor beta chains were all obtained from the same sample, sequenced in a study of CD8 T cells in Susac syndrome (dated by TCRdb to 2018 to 2020). Receptors were amplified or captured by the immunoSEQ multiplex PCR assay. RNA was extracted using the RNeasy kit, and about 0.5 to 1 microgram was reverse transcribed with random hexamers. In TCRdb, the public reads were trimmed at Q25 with fastp and aligned with MiXCR, with productive beta chains retained. Identical CDR3 protein sequences are pooled into one entry, listed with their most common genes and DNA. The sample profile shows around 69,000 distinct CDR3 sequences; around 93% of them were found once. The top ten clones comprise roughly 0.45% of the sample. The source material was CD8+ T cells from PBMCs. The receptors stem from a human donor with Susac syndrome.

The gene calls are TRBV7-9 and TRBJ2-3; possibly TRBD2 for D (5 bases). Germline CDR1 reads SEHNR; CDR2 reads FQNEAQ (reference sequence). Trimming removed 5 bases at V and 2 bases at J, with 14 bases between. The CDR3 extends over 15 amino acids. The CDR3 DNA reads TGTGCCAGCAGCACTGTGGGTAGCGCCACAGATACGCAGTATTTT. Its protein is CASSTVGSATDTQYF.

The chain has TRBV13 and TRBJ1-1, with no clear D. This CDR3 spans 14 amino acids. Trimming pared 3 bases from V and 1 base from J, leaving 9 bases between. Germline assignment: CDR1 PRHDT and CDR2 FYEKMQ (reference sequence). The CDR3 nucleotides are TGTGCCAGCAGCTTTGGGCACTCGAACACTGAAGCTTTCTTT. It encodes CASSFGHSNTEAFF. Filled out from reference TRBV13 and TRBJ1-1, the complete variable domain reads AAGVIQSPRHLIKEKRETATLKCYPIPRHDTVYWYQQGPGQDPQFLISFYEKMQSDKGSIPDRFSAQQFSDYHSELNMSSLELGDSALYFCASSFGHSNTEAFFGQGTRLTVV.

This clonotype was found once. The V call is TRBV5-6, the J call TRBJ2-7, with D unresolved. This CDR3 contains 15 residues. The germline V and J ends were trimmed by 0 bases and 5 bases, with 15 bases remaining between them. Germline V gives CDR1 SGHDT, CDR2 YYEEEE. The CDR3 loop is CASSLGLRKADEQYF. The CDR3 coding sequence is TGTGCCAGCAGCTTGGGATTGAGAAAGGCCGACGAGCAGTACTTC.

This sequence joins TRBV11-2 and TRBJ2-1; TRBD2 aligns across 8 bases. Germline CDR1 reads SGHAT; CDR2 reads FQNNGV. The ends lost 1 base at V and 9 bases at J; junction bases unmatched: 11. The CDR3 sequence is 16 residues long. CDR3 region: CASSLARGGPGGEQFF. The CDR3 DNA reads as TGTGCCAGCAGCTTAGCTCGGGGGGGGCCGGGCGGTGAGCAGTTCTTC. Variable domain in full (rest from reference TRBV11-2 and TRBJ2-1): EAGVAQSPRYKIIEKRQSVAFWCNPISGHATLYWYQQILGQGPKLLIQFQNNGVVDDSQLPKDRFSAERLKGVDSTLKIQPAKLEDSAVYLCASSLARGGPGGEQFFGPGTRLTVL.

V is TRBV27 and J is TRBJ2-7; 10 bases line up with TRBD2. The CDR3 runs 14 residues. The germline V gene has CDR1 MNHEY and CDR2 SMNVEV (reference sequence). With V trimmed by 5 bases and J by 1 base, 2 bases remained unmatched. The chain's CDR3 is CASSKAGGSYEQYF. The CDR3 nucleotides are TGTGCCAGCAGTAAAGCGGGAGGGTCCTACGAGCAGTACTTC.

The chain links TRBV27 to TRBJ2-1, with 7 nucleotides matching TRBD2. With 5 bases clipped from V and 4 bases from J, the junction kept 11 bases outside the gene matches. The CDR3 consists of 16 residues. CDR1 and CDR2 (germline): MNHEY, SMNVEV (reference sequence). Written as DNA, the CDR3 is TGTGCCAGCAGTCCCATGACGGGAGGCCTTTACAATGAGCAGTTCTTC. This gives the protein CASSPMTGGLYNEQFF.

The rearrangement links TRBV20-1 to TRBJ1-5; the D is unclear. The germline gives CDR1 DFQATT, CDR2 SNEGSKA (reference sequence). This CDR3 spans 14 amino acids. Trimming took off 1 base at V and 5 bases at J, with 12 bases between the two ends. CDR3 residues: CSARALTGDQPQHF. CDR3 sequence (DNA): TGCAGTGCTAGAGCCCTAACCGGGGATCAGCCCCAGCATTTT.

The chain combines TRBV15 with TRBJ2-7; no firm D call. Trimming removed 0 bases at V and 0 bases at J, with 12 bases between. CDR3 length equals 16 residues. Germline CDR1 is LNHNV and CDR2 is YYDKDF (reference sequence). CDR3 sequence: CATSRDAAGLSYEQYF. The CDR3 coding sequence is TGTGCCACCAGCAGAGATGCGGCAGGCCTCTCCTACGAGCAGTACTTC.

The rearrangement uses TRBV29-1 and TRBJ1-1; 7 bases align to TRBD1. CDR1 is SQVTM and CDR2 is ANQGSEA in the germline V gene. The CDR3 is made up of 14 amino acids. CDR3 sequence (DNA): TGCACCGTACCGGGACAGAGCATGAACACTGAAGCTTTCTTT. As protein: CTVPGQSMNTEAFF.

This clonotype was seen a single time. The V call is TRBV27, the J call TRBJ1-5; D is undetermined. Germline V gives CDR1 MNHEY, CDR2 SMNVEV (reference sequence). With 1 base removed from V and 0 bases from J, the gap between germline ends came to 7 bases. The CDR3 runs to 15 residues. The CDR3 here is CASSLLPDSNQPQHF. Here the CDR3 DNA reads TGTGCCAGCAGTTTATTACCGGATAGCAATCAGCCCCAGCATTTT.

The chain employs TRBV3-1 and TRBJ1-1; TRBD1 agrees at 7 bases. CDR3 length: 16 residues. With 0 bases clipped from V and 0 bases from J, the junction kept 4 bases outside the gene matches. CDR1 is LGHDT and CDR2 is YNNKEL in the germline V gene (reference sequence). CDR3 nucleotide sequence: TGTGCCAGCAGCCAAGATCGGGACAGCTTGAACACTGAAGCTTTCTTT. Protein sequence: CASSQDRDSLNTEAFF.

The V gene is TRBV27, the J gene TRBJ2-1; 8 positions match TRBD2. V lost 1 base to trimming and J lost 6 bases; unmatched junction nucleotides: 5. CDR3 length equals 15 residues. Germline lookup yields CDR1 MNHEY and CDR2 SMNVEV (reference sequence). DNA of the CDR3: TGTGCCAGCAGTTTATTTGCGGGAGGCCCCAATGAGCAGTTCTTC. Encoded protein: CASSLFAGGPNEQFF.

A remark on this clonotype: Relative to the germline gene, one junction end is altered; a read error may explain this. The chain uses TRBV7-6 and TRBJ2-5; D possibly matches TRBD1 or TRBD2 (5 bases each). This CDR3 has 13 amino acids. Germline CDR1 SGHVS, CDR2 FNYEAQ. CDR3 amino acids: CASSFRDQETQYF. For the CDR3, the DNA is TGTGCCAGCAGCTTCCGGGACCAGGAGACCCAGTACTTC.

The chain recombines TRBV7-9 with TRBJ1-2; 10 bases map to TRBD1. Germline V gene sequence: CDR1 SEHNR, CDR2 FQNEAQ (reference sequence). The junction had 15 bases not matched to a gene; V was cut back by 6 bases and J by 2 bases. CDR3 length: 18 residues. In DNA form, the CDR3 reads TGTGCCAGCAGGCCAACCGGGACAGGGGATCGACGGAACTATGGCTACACCTTC. Its protein product is CASRPTGTGDRRNYGYTF.

This chain joins TRBV20-1 and TRBJ1-1, with TRBD1 as a possible D gene (6 bases). The V end was cut by 6 bases, the J end by 0 bases, with 17 bases between. The CDR3 sequence is 15 residues long. In germline, CDR1 is DFQATT, CDR2 SNEGSKA (reference sequence). CDR3 sequence: CSAVDRRTLNTEAFF. CDR3 bases: TGCAGTGCGGTCGACAGGAGGACACTGAACACTGAAGCTTTCTTT.

J is TRBJ2-7 and V is TRBV5-4, with 7 positions matching TRBD2. The germline CDR1 and CDR2 sequences are SGHNT and YYREEE (reference sequence). This CDR3 contains 14 residues. J gave up 6 bases and V 4 bases, and 10 bases lay outside the gene matches. The CDR3 coding sequence is TGTGCCAGCAGCCTGAGCCCCTTAGCGGGCGAGCAGTACTTC. This sequence encodes CASSLSPLAGEQYF.

This clonotype has only one observation. V gene TRBV12-5 combines with J gene TRBJ1-5; possible D gene TRBD1, 6 bases. This CDR3 comprises 17 residues. Germline V gene sequence: CDR1 LGHNT, CDR2 FRNRAP. V shed 6 bases and J shed 0 bases, with 18 bases lying between them. The CDR3 sequence: CASGPETPGDSNQPQHF. Written as DNA, the CDR3 is TGTGCTAGTGGCCCGGAAACCCCAGGGGATAGCAATCAGCCCCAGCATTTT.

This CDR3 reads CASNDRDGPYGYTF. In DNA, the CDR3 is TGCGCCAGCAACGATAGGGACGGACCCTATGGCTACACCTTC. J is TRBJ1-2 and V is TRBV4-3; tentative D call: TRBD1 (5 bases). Between the trimmed V and J ends, which lost 7 bases and 4 bases, there was a span of 16 bases. This CDR3 has 14 residues. Germline-derived CDR1 and CDR2 are LGHNA and YSLEER.

The V and J genes are TRBV20-1 and TRBJ2-1; TRBD2 might be the D (5 bases). Trimming took off 3 bases at V and 7 bases at J, with 7 bases between the two ends. The germline V gene has CDR1 DFQATT and CDR2 SNEGSKA (reference sequence). This CDR3 region has 11 residues. CDR3 in DNA: TGCAGTGCTAGGCGCGGGAATGAGCAGTTCTTC. This gives the protein CSARRGNEQFF.

The chain links TRBV6-5 to TRBJ1-1, with D possibly matching TRBD1 (6 bases). CDR1 is MNHEY and CDR2 is SVGAGI in the germline V gene. Trimming pared 0 bases from V and 3 bases from J, leaving 11 bases between. The CDR3 totals 15 residues. The CDR3 loop reads CASSYSGGGYTEAFF. CDR3 DNA sequence: TGTGCCAGCAGTTACTCAGGGGGGGGTTACACTGAAGCTTTCTTT.

V usage is TRBV19 and J usage is TRBJ1-2; D is ambiguous. Germline lookup yields CDR1 LNHDA and CDR2 SQIVND (reference sequence). The V end lost 6 bases, the J end lost 3 bases, and 11 bases lay between the germline ends. The CDR3 sequence is 13 residues long. CDR3 nucleotide sequence: TGTGCCAGTAGCGGCGGGCCGGACTATGGCTACACCTTC. It yields the protein CASSGGPDYGYTF.

The chain recombines TRBV7-2 with TRBJ2-3, with D unresolved. This CDR3 is built from 12 residues. Germline V gene lookup returns CDR1 SGHTA and CDR2 FQGNSA. V lost 4 bases and J lost 2, with 4 bases in between. The CDR3 coding sequence is TGTGCCAGCAGCTGGACCACAGATACGCAGTATTTT. Residues: CASSWTTDTQYF.

This sequence joins TRBV2 and TRBJ2-7; D remains unclear. Germline lookup yields CDR1 SNHLY and CDR2 FYNNEI. This CDR3 has 11 amino acids. V lost 10 bases to trimming and J lost 3 bases, with 10 bases between them. This chain's CDR3 is CATIEHYEQYF. CDR3 in DNA: TGTGCCACCATCGAACACTACGAGCAGTACTTC.

The chain uses TRBV19 and TRBJ1-2; tentatively, D is TRBD1 (5 bases). The CDR3 has 12 amino acids. V was cut by 3 bases and J by 8 bases, with 10 bases left in between. CDR1 is LNHDA, CDR2 SQIVND, per germline (reference sequence). The CDR3 loop is CASSIGHRGYTF. The DNA of the CDR3 is TGTGCCAGTAGTATTGGACATCGGGGCTACACCTTC.

The V call is TRBV7-9, the J call TRBJ1-5, with D uncertain. V lost 2 bases and J lost 5, with 13 bases in between. Germline V lookup: CDR1 SEHNR, CDR2 FQNEAQ (reference sequence). The CDR3 totals 15 residues. The CDR3 here is CASSLRAAGHQPQHF. Written as DNA, the CDR3 is TGTGCCAGCAGCTTACGCGCCGCTGGTCATCAGCCCCAGCATTTT.

The chain links TRBV2 to TRBJ2-2; 11 nucleotides agree with TRBD2. CDR3 length: 15 residues. V shed 6 bases and J 5 bases; nucleotides not matched to a gene: 5. Germline CDR1 reads SNHLY; CDR2 reads FYNNEI. CDR3 bases: TGTGCCAGCAGGGAACTAGCGGGGGTTACCGGGGAGCTGTTTTTT. Translating it yields CASRELAGVTGELFF.

About this clonotype: The CDR3 does not close with the conserved phenylalanine or tryptophan, likely indicating a read error. V is TRBV6-5 and J is TRBJ2-3; D call uncertain. The germline V gene has CDR1 MNHEY and CDR2 SVGAGI. The CDR3 is 13 amino acids. Trimming removed 4 bases at V and 2 bases at J, with 7 bases between. CDR3 bases: TGTGCCAGCAGTTCTGATTCCACAGATACGCAGTATCTT. Translated, it gives CASSSDSTDTQYL.